This T cell receptor (beta chain) was profiled in a study of blood T cell repertoires in COVID-19. Overall study context: Spain, Italy and the United States supplied samples that represented acute and convalescent COVID-19. Sources were T cells, B-cell-depleted T cells, or PBMCs; the material itself was cDNA or gDNA.

Trimming stripped 2 bases from V and 7 bases from J, with 11 bases between. This CDR3 has 13 residues. Germline CDR1 and CDR2: SGHDN and FVKESK. In the authors' workflow: For nucleated cells, counts were estimated from reference gene primer amplification. The protocol was immunoSEQ multiplex PCR, while the TCRdb copy is restricted to in-frame clones and leaves out a portion. V, J and clone size derive from that table, while D and trimming were established from the DNA sequence. The sample shows roughly 220,000 clones, 84% of them seen only once. The chain links TRBV14 to TRBJ2-5; D is uncertain. Sequencing was carried out using peripheral blood. The source of this sequence is a man younger than 40 with active or convalescent COVID-19. CDR3: CASSQLSQWTQYF. In nucleotides, the CDR3 is TGTGCCAGCAGCCAACTCAGTCAGTGGACCCAGTACTTC.